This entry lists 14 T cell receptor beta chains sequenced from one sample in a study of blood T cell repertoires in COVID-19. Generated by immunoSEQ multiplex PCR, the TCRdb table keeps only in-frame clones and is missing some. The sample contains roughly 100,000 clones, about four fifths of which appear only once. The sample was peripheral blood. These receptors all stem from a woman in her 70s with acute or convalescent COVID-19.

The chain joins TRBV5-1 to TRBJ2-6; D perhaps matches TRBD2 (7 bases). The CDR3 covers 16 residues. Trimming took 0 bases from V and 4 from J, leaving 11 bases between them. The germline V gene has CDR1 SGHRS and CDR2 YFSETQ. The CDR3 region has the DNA TGCGCCAGCAGCTTGGTCGGGGGGACAGGGGCCAACGTCCTGACTTTC. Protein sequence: CASSLVGGTGANVLTF. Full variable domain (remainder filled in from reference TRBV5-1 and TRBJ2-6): KAGVTQTPRYLIKTRGQQVTLSCSPISGHRSVSWYQQTPGQGLQFLFEYFSETQRNKGNFPGRFSGRQFSNSRSEMNVSTLELGDSALYLCASSLVGGTGANVLTFGAGSRLTVL.

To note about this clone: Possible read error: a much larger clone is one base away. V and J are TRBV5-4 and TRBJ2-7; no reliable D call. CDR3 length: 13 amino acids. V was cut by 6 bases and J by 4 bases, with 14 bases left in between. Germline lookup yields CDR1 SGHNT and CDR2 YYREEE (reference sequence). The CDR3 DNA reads TGTGCCAGCAACATCGGAGCTCTTTACGAGCAGTACTTC. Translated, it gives CASNIGALYEQYF.

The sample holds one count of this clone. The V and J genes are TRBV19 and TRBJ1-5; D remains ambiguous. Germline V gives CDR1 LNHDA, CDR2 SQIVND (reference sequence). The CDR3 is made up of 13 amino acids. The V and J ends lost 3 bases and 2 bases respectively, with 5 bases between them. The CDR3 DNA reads TGTGCCAGTAGTATGAGCCGCAATCAGCCCCAGCATTTT. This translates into CASSMSRNQPQHF.

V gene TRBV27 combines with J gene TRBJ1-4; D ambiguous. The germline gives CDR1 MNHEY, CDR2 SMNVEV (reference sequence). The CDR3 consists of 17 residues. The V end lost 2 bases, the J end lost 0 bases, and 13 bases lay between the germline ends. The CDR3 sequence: CASSLTLMRATNEKLFF. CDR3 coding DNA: TGTGCCAGCAGTTTAACTCTTATGAGGGCAACTAATGAAAAACTGTTTTTT.

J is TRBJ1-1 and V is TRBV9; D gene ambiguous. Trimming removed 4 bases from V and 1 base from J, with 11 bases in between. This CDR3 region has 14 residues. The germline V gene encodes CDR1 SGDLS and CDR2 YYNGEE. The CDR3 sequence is CASSPQPGNTEAFF. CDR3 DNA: TGTGCCAGCAGCCCCCAACCAGGGAACACTGAAGCTTTCTTT. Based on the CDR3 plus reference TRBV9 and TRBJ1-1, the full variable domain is DSGVTQTPKHLITATGQRVTLRCSPRSGDLSVYWYQQSLDQGLQFLIQYYNGEERAKGNILERFSAQQFPDLHSELNLSSLELGDSALYFCASSPQPGNTEAFFGQGTRLTVV.

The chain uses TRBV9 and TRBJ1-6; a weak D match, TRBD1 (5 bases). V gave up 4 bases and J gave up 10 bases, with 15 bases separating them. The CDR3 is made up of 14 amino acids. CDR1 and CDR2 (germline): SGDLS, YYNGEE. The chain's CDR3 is CASSSEQGRSPLHF. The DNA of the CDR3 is TGTGCCAGCAGCTCCGAGCAGGGTCGATCACCCCTCCACTTT.

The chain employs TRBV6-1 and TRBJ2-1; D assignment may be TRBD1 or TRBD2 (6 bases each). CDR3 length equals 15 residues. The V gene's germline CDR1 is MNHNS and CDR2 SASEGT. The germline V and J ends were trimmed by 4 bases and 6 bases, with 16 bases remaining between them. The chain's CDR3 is CASSVAAGVANEQFF. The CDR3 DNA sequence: TGTGCCAGCAGTGTAGCGGCAGGGGTGGCCAATGAGCAGTTCTTC.

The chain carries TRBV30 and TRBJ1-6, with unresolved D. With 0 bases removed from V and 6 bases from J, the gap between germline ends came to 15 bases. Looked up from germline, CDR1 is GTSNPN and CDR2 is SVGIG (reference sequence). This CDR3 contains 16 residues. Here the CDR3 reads CAWSVAPARSNSPLHF. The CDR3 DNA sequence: TGTGCCTGGAGTGTGGCGCCTGCGAGGAGTAATTCACCCCTCCACTTT.

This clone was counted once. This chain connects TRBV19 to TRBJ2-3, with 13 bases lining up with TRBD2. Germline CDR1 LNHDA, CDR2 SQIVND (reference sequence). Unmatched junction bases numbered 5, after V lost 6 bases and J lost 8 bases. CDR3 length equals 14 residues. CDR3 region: CASRLAGGPVTQYF. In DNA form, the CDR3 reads TGTGCCAGTAGACTAGCGGGAGGGCCTGTTACGCAGTATTTT.

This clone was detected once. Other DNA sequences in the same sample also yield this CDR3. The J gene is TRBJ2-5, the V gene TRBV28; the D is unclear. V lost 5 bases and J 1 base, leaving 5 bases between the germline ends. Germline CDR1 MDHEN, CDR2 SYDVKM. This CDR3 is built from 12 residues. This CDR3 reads CASSPPQETQYF. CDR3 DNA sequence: TGTGCCAGCAGTCCTCCCCAAGAGACCCAGTACTTC.

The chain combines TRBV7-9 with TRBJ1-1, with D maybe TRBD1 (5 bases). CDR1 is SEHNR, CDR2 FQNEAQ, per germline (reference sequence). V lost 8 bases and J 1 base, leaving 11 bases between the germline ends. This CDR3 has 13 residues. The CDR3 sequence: CASQGGTNTEAFF. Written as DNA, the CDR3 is TGTGCCAGCCAGGGCGGAACGAACACTGAAGCTTTCTTT.

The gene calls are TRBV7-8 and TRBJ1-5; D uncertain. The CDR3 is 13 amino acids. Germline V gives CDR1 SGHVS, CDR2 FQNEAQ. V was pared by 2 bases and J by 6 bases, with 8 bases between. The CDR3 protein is CASSLSEGQPQHF. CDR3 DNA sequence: TGTGCCAGCAGCTTATCCGAGGGTCAGCCCCAGCATTTT.

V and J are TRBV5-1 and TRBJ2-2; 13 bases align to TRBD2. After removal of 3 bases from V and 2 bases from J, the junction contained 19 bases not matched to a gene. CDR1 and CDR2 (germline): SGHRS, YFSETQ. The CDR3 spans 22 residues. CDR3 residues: CASSSPGGTSGKPQKNTGELFF. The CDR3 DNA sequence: TGCGCCAGCAGCTCCCCGGGGGGGACTAGCGGGAAACCGCAGAAAAACACCGGGGAGCTGTTTTTT.

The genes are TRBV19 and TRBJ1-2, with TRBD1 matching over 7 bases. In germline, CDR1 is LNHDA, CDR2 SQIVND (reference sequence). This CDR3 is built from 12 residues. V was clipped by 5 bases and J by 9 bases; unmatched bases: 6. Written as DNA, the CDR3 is TGTGCCAGTAGTGGCCAGGGGGGAAGCTACACCTTC. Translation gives CASSGQGGSYTF.